This is a list of T cell receptor beta chains from one sample in a study of response to subunit inactivated influenza vaccine. One entry per CDR3 protein, called by TCRdb with MiXCR from the RT-PCR reads. The repertoire has around 540,000 distinct CDR3 sequences, roughly 12% of them found once; the top ten carry roughly a tenth. The source material was PBMCs from blood, sampled on the day of vaccination. Receptors originate from a man aged 45-65 years who received an inactivated influenza vaccine. CDR3s include the opening cysteine and the closing phenylalanine or tryptophan. The order of the fields is clone size, V gene, CDR3 length, D gene, J gene, CDR3 DNA, CDR3 protein. A D gene is named only where the DNA matches it firmly. The size of a clone is reported for some rows only, either as once, few or many, or as a class for expanded clones.

few	TRBV3-1	16	-	TRBJ2-7	TGTGCCAGCAGCCCCGGCTATGGACTTGGATCCTACGAGCAGTACTTC	CASSPGYGLGSYEQYF
few	TRBV12-3/TRBV12-4	16	TRBD2	TRBJ2-7	TGTGCCAGCAGCCTATATAGCGGGGGAGGCTCCTACGAGCAGTACTTC	CASSLYSGGGSYEQYF
-	TRBV10-3	18	-	TRBJ2-3	TGTGCCATCAGTGGTGGGGTACGGGCGGACCAGGCCCCAGATACGCAGTATTTT	CAISGGVRADQAPDTQYF
-	TRBV5-1	14	TRBD1	TRBJ1-2	TGCGCCAGCAGCCCGGGACAGCCTAACTATGGCTACACCTTC	CASSPGQPNYGYTF
few	TRBV24-1	16	-	TRBJ1-5	TGTGCCACCAGTGATTTGAAGGACAGAGGCAATCAGCCCCAGCATTTT	CATSDLKDRGNQPQHF
-	TRBV5-1	16	TRBD2	TRBJ2-3	TGCGCCAGCAGCTTGGGAGAACTAGCGGGAACAGATACGCAGTATTTT	CASSLGELAGTDTQYF
few	TRBV12-3/TRBV12-4	11	-	TRBJ2-2	TGTGCCAGTACGGGGACCGGGGAGCTGTTTTTT	CASTGTGELFF
many	TRBV20-1	10	-	TRBJ1-2	TGCAGTGCTAGTGCTTTAGGCTACACCTTC	CSASALGYTF
-	TRBV5-1	16	TRBD2	TRBJ2-3	TGCGCCAGCAGCCCCCACGGGACTAGCGTGACAGATACGCAGTATTTT	CASSPHGTSVTDTQYF
many	TRBV12-3/TRBV12-4	13	-	TRBJ1-5	TGTGCCAGCAGTTTAGGTGGGCGACAGCCCCAGCATTTT	CASSLGGRQPQHF
-	TRBV28	13	-	TRBJ2-7	TGTGCCAGCAGCACCCCGAGCTCCTACGAGCAGTACTTC	CASSTPSSYEQYF
many	TRBV5-1	13	-	TRBJ2-5	TGCGCCAGCAGCTTAGAGGTCCAAGAGACCCAGTACTTC	CASSLEVQETQYF
few	TRBV20-1	14	TRBD1	TRBJ2-4	TGCAGTGCGGACAGGGGAAACACCAAAAACATTCAGTACTTC	CSADRGNTKNIQYF
-	TRBV10-3	15	-	TRBJ2-1	TGTGCCATCAGTGAACTGGCGGGGTTGATCAATGAGCAGTTCTTC	CAISELAGLINEQFF
many	TRBV12-3/TRBV12-4	15	TRBD2	TRBJ2-1	TGTGCCAGCAGTTTAGCTAGCGGGGGGTTTCTTGAGCAGTTCTTC	CASSLASGGFLEQFF
many	TRBV12-3/TRBV12-4	18	-	TRBJ1-4	TGTGCCAGCAGTTTCCTTAACCTAGGTCCACGGCCTGGTGAAAAACTGTTTTTT	CASSFLNLGPRPGEKLFF
-	TRBV5-1	15	-	TRBJ2-1	TGCGCCAGCAGCTTGGTTGTAGGGGGGCTGAATGAGCAGTTCTTC	CASSLVVGGLNEQFF
many	TRBV28	15	-	TRBJ1-2	TGTGCCAGCAGTCTTTTTACCCCAGGGTCCTATGGCTACACCTTC	CASSLFTPGSYGYTF
-	TRBV12-3/TRBV12-4	16	TRBD1	TRBJ1-2	TGTGCCATCGAAGAAAGTTGGGACGGGACAGATGTTGGCTACACCTTC	CAIEESWDGTDVGYTF
few	TRBV3-1	17	-	TRBJ2-3	TGTGCCAGCAGCCAATCATTAATGGCGGGACTCACAGATACGCAGTATTTT	CASSQSLMAGLTDTQYF
-	TRBV11-2	16	-	TRBJ2-7	TGTGCCAGCAGCCCGCGGGACATCCTGGCCACCTACGAGCAGTACTTC	CASSPRDILATYEQYF
few	TRBV6-2/TRBV6-3	16	-	TRBJ2-5	TGTGCCAGCAGTTACCGAGCGGACGGTCTTGGGAAAACCCAGTACTTC	CASSYRADGLGKTQYF
-	TRBV19	16	TRBD2	TRBJ2-1	TGTGCCAGTAGTATACCGACGCTAGCGGGAGGGAATGAGCAGTTCTTC	CASSIPTLAGGNEQFF
-	TRBV6-1	16	TRBD2	TRBJ2-3	TGTGCCAGCAGTGCCAGGACTAGCGGGAGTCTTGATACGCAGTATTTT	CASSARTSGSLDTQYF
few	TRBV7-9	12	-	TRBJ1-1	TGTGCCAGCAGCCCAAAGAACACTGAAGCTTTCTTT	CASSPKNTEAFF
few	TRBV15	16	-	TRBJ2-1	TGTGCCACCAGCACATATACGGATCTCCTCTACAATGAGCAGTTCTTC	CATSTYTDLLYNEQFF
few	TRBV5-5	15	TRBD1	TRBJ2-3	TGTGCCAGCAGCGCCGGGACAGCGAGCACAGATACGCAGTATTTT	CASSAGTASTDTQYF
-	TRBV12-3/TRBV12-4	15	-	TRBJ1-2	TGTGCAGTGATCCAGGGGCCTATGCTGGCAGGTGGCTACACCTTC	CAVIQGPMLAGGYTF
-	TRBV15	13	-	TRBJ2-1	TGTGCCACCAGCAGAGTAGCGGCGAATGAGCAGTTCTTC	CATSRVAANEQFF
many	TRBV10-3	14	TRBD1	TRBJ2-7	TGTGCCATCAGGGGGGACAGGCGGACCTACGAGCAGTACTTC	CAIRGDRRTYEQYF
few	TRBV25-1	13	TRBD1	TRBJ2-3	TGTGCCAGCAGTGTAACAGGGGGCGCTGGGCAGTATTTT	CASSVTGGAGQYF
-	TRBV7-9	15	-	TRBJ2-5	TGTGCCAGCAGCGCCTGGTTAGGGGCGGAAGAGACCCAGTACTTC	CASSAWLGAEETQYF
-	TRBV5-1	14	-	TRBJ2-1	TGCGCCAGCAGCTTACGGGTGGCCTACAATGAGCAGTTCTTC	CASSLRVAYNEQFF
-	TRBV7-2	13	TRBD2	TRBJ2-5	TGTGCCAGCAGACGCGGGGGGGTGGAGACCCAGTACTTC	CASRRGGVETQYF
few	TRBV20-1	14	TRBD1	TRBJ2-7	TGCAGTGCCATAAGGACAGGGGGCTCCTACGAGCAGTACTTC	CSAIRTGGSYEQYF
-	TRBV27	15	-	TRBJ1-1	TGTGCCAGCAGCATGTGGGGGGGGAGCTACACTGAAGCTTTCTTT	CASSMWGGSYTEAFF